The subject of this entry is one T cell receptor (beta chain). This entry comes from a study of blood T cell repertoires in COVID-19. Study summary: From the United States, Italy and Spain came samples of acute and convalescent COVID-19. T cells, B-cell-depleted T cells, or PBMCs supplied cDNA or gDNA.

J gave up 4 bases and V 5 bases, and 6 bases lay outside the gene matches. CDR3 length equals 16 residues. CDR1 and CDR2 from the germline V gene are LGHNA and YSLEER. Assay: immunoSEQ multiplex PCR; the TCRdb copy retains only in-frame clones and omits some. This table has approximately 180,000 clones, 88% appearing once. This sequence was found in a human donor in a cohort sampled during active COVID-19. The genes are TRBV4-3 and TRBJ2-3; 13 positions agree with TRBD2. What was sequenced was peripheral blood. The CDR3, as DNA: TGCGCCAGCAGCTCCGGACTAGCGGGAGTTGCAGATACGCAGTATTTT. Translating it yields CASSSGLAGVADTQYF.